In its sample, the clone carrying this TCR beta chain was seen many times. This sample stems from a study of blood T cells in healthy people across ages. A sample-barcoded 5' primer and a J-beta primer mix were used in a second PCR of roughly 7 to 11 cycles. TCRdb re-analysed the 5' RACE reads in MiXCR, keeping a single row per CDR3 protein. The table has hundreds of thousands of distinct CDR3 sequences, less than 35% seen once. Sequenced input: blood. The clonotype originates from an elderly woman in good health.

The CDR3 region has the DNA TGCAGTGCTAGAGGGAGGACGGGCGGGGCCTATGGCTACACCTTC. Its translation: CSARGRTGGAYGYTF. This chain uses TRBV20-1 with TRBJ1-2; weak D call: TRBD1 (5 bases). This CDR3 comprises 15 residues. V lost 1 base and J 4 bases, leaving 16 bases between the germline ends. The germline CDR1 and CDR2 sequences are DFQATT and SNEGSKA (reference sequence).